These T cell receptor beta chains were read from a single sample in a study of blood T cell repertoires in COVID-19. The table came from immunoSEQ multiplex PCR; TCRdb's copy has only in-frame clones and leaves some out. The profile shows about 250,000 clones, roughly 88% of them singletons. Source material: peripheral blood. All receptors derive from an elderly woman with COVID-19, enrolled during active disease. Both conserved end residues are part of each CDR3. Fields, in order: D gene, V gene, clone size, J gene, CDR3 DNA, CDR3 protein. The D gene is left open where the match is weak. A row's size may be missing; if present it is once, few, many or a size class.

>TRBD1|TRBV6-2/TRBV6-3|.|TRBJ1-5
TGTGCCAGCAGCAAAGCACCGACAGGGACTCAGCCCCAGCATTTT
CASSKAPTGTQPQHF
>TRBD1|TRBV4-1|.|TRBJ1-5
TGCGCCAGCAGCCAAGATGGGACAGGGGTTAATCAGCCCCAGCATTTT
CASSQDGTGVNQPQHF
>TRBD1|TRBV6-5|.|TRBJ1-1
TGTGCCAGCAGTTACGTCGGGACAGGCCGTATGGCTGAAGCTTTCTTT
CASSYVGTGRMAEAFF
>.|TRBV7-9|.|TRBJ1-3
TGTGCCAGCAGAGCGACAGGTGGAAACACCATATATTTT
CASRATGGNTIYF
>TRBD2|TRBV18|.|TRBJ2-3
TGTGCCAGCTCACCGGGACTAGCGACAGATACGCAGTATTTT
CASSPGLATDTQYF
>.|TRBV7-2|.|TRBJ2-5
TGTGCCAGCAGCCCAGGGCTAACAGGGATCCCTGGGGGGACCCAGTACTTC
CASSPGLTGIPGGTQYF
>TRBD1|TRBV7-2|.|TRBJ1-5
TGTGCCAGCAGCCTGGACAGGGATCAGCCCCAGCATTTT
CASSLDRDQPQHF
>.|TRBV28|.|TRBJ1-5
TGTGCCAGCAGCTCCCCCCAGTATGGCAATCAGCCCCAGCATTTT
CASSSPQYGNQPQHF
>TRBD1|TRBV5-1|.|TRBJ2-7
TGCGCCAGCAGCTCACCGACAGGGGACTCCTACGAGCAGTACTTC
CASSSPTGDSYEQYF
>.|TRBV10-3|.|TRBJ1-1
TGTGCCATCTTAGATGGTTTTGACACTGAAGCTTTCTTT
CAILDGFDTEAFF
>TRBD2|TRBV6-2/TRBV6-3|.|TRBJ2-1
TGTGCCAGCAGTTACTCGAAGGGCGGGGGGCCGGACAATGAGCAGTTCTTC
CASSYSKGGGPDNEQFF
>.|TRBV20-1|.|TRBJ2-5
TGCAGTGCTAGTCTGGGGCCCATGGAGACCCAGTACTTC
CSASLGPMETQYF
>.|TRBV6-1|.|TRBJ1-4
TGTGCCAGCAGTGAAGCGATGTGGAGTACTGATGAAAAACTGTTTTTT
CASSEAMWSTDEKLFF
>.|TRBV18|.|TRBJ1-4
TGTGCCAGCTCACCATCGGGTACACGAGGCGTGGAAAAACTGTTTTTT
CASSPSGTRGVEKLFF
>.|TRBV5-6|.|TRBJ1-1
TGTGCCAGCAGCTTACAGGGCGAAGCTTTCTTT
CASSLQGEAFF
>TRBD1|TRBV18|.|TRBJ1-1
TGTGCCAGCTCACGCTCACAGGGGTTGAACACTGAAGCTTTCTTT
CASSRSQGLNTEAFF
>.|TRBV10-3|.|TRBJ2-1
TGTGCCATCAGTGGGACACAGTACAATGAGCAGTTCTTC
CAISGTQYNEQFF
>.|TRBV28|once|TRBJ1-2
TGTGCCAGCAGTTGGGGCGTTGGCGGCTACACCTTC
CASSWGVGGYTF
>TRBD2|TRBV5-4|.|TRBJ2-1
TGTGCCAGCAGCTTTTACGGGGGGGCCTACAATGAGCAGTTCTTC
CASSFYGGAYNEQFF
>TRBD1|TRBV28|once|TRBJ2-2
TGTGCCAGCAGGCTCGGCGACAGGGGTTTCGGGGAGCTGTTTTTT
CASRLGDRGFGELFF
>TRBD2|TRBV11-2|.|TRBJ2-5
TGTGCCAGCAGCTTAGGATTGACTAGCGGGCTACAAGAGACCCAGTACTTC
CASSLGLTSGLQETQYF
>.|TRBV5-5|.|TRBJ2-2
TGTGCCAGCATGCGCACCGGGGAGCTGTTTTTT
CASMRTGELFF
>.|TRBV30|few|TRBJ1-4
TGTGCCTGGAGCTTACAAACTAATGAAAAACTGTTTTTT
CAWSLQTNEKLFF
>.|TRBV7-9|.|TRBJ1-1
TGTGCCAGCAGCTCGAGGGCCCCCGGGAACACTGAAGCTTTCTTT
CASSSRAPGNTEAFF
>.|TRBV6-5|.|TRBJ1-2
TGTGCCAGCAGCCTCAGGGAGGAGGGTGGCTACACCTTC
CASSLREEGGYTF
>TRBD1|TRBV18|few|TRBJ1-3
TGTGCCAGCTCACCGGAGGCAGGGGGCCAAAACACCATATATTTT
CASSPEAGGQNTIYF
>.|TRBV6-2/TRBV6-3|.|TRBJ2-1
TGTGCCAGCAGTTCACGAGGGAATGAGCAGTTCTTC
CASSSRGNEQFF
>TRBD1|TRBV18|.|TRBJ2-1
TGTGCCAGCTCACCAAGGACAGGGATGGATGAGCAGTTCTTC
CASSPRTGMDEQFF
>.|TRBV30|.|TRBJ1-1
TGTGCCTGGAGGGTATTGGGGGGGACTGAAGCTTTCTTT
CAWRVLGGTEAFF
>.|TRBV4-1|.|TRBJ2-3
TGCGCCAGCAGCCAAGATAGTTGGCGGGGCCACACAGATACGCAGTATTTT
CASSQDSWRGHTDTQYF
>TRBD2|TRBV4-3|.|TRBJ2-3
TGCGCCAGCAGCCGTGGACTAGCGTACACAGATACGCAGTATTTT
CASSRGLAYTDTQYF
>.|TRBV3-1/TRBV3-2|.|TRBJ1-5
TGTGCCAGCAGCCAAGACCAGGGATCAAGTCAGCCCCAGCATTTT
CASSQDQGSSQPQHF
>.|TRBV29-1|.|TRBJ2-5
TGCAGCGTTAAGGAAAACGGGGGTGAGGAGACCCAGTACTTC
CSVKENGGEETQYF
>TRBD1|TRBV3-1/TRBV3-2|.|TRBJ1-2
TGTGCCAGCAGGACAACAAGGACAGGGCGCCCACTCTATGGCTACACCTTC
CASRTTRTGRPLYGYTF
>.|TRBV7-3|once|TRBJ2-3
TGTGCCAGCAGCTCTCAGTCAGATACGCAGTATTTT
CASSSQSDTQYF
>TRBD2|TRBV5-1|.|TRBJ2-1
TGCGCCAGCAGCTTGTTGGCGGGGGGGCCAAATGAGCAGTTCTTC
CASSLLAGGPNEQFF
>.|TRBV7-9|few|TRBJ2-2
TGTGCCAGCAGCCGTCAGACAGGATACATCGGGGAGCTGTTTTTT
CASSRQTGYIGELFF
>.|TRBV5-6|.|TRBJ1-2
TGTGCCAGCAGCTTGGACAGTACTAACTATGGCTACACCTTC
CASSLDSTNYGYTF
>.|TRBV21-1|.|TRBJ2-2
TGTGCCAGCAGCTCCTCGACAGGGGCTTCCGGGGAGCTGTTTTTT
CASSSSTGASGELFF
>TRBD1|TRBV10-3|.|TRBJ1-4
TGTGCCATCAGTGAAACAGGGGCCAATGAAAAACTGTTTTTT
CAISETGANEKLFF
>TRBD2|TRBV10-3|.|TRBJ2-5
TGTGCCATCAGTCTAGCGGGGCCCCCAGAGACCCAGTACTTC
CAISLAGPPETQYF
>.|TRBV6-5|.|TRBJ1-1
TGTGCCAGCAGTTACCTCCCTAACACTGAAGCTTTCTTT
CASSYLPNTEAFF
>.|TRBV19|.|TRBJ1-2
TGTGCCAGCGCCGGGACTAGGGGCTACACCTTC
CASAGTRGYTF
>TRBD1|TRBV9|.|TRBJ1-1
TGTGCCAGCAGCCCACAGGGGTTTACGATTCTTTCTGAAGCTTTCTTT
CASSPQGFTILSEAFF
>TRBD2|TRBV11-2|.|TRBJ2-7
TGTGCCAGCAGCTTAGATTCTAGCGGTCCTACTTCTCGGAGTGGCTACGAGCAGTACTTC
CASSLDSSGPTSRSGYEQYF
>.|TRBV21-1|.|TRBJ2-7
TGTGCCAGCAGCAAAGGGGGCGATCCAGACGAGCAGTACTTC
CASSKGGDPDEQYF
>TRBD1|TRBV7-2|few|TRBJ1-1
TGTGCCAGCAGCTTTTTAGCAGGGGGGAACACTGAAGCTTTCTTT
CASSFLAGGNTEAFF
>TRBD2|TRBV5-1|.|TRBJ2-5
TGCGCCAGCAGCTTCCGGGCGGGGGGGCCCCAAGAGACCCAGTACTTC
CASSFRAGGPQETQYF
>.|TRBV11-2|.|TRBJ1-6
TGTGCCAGCAGCTTAGCGAACAGGCCTATTAATTCACCCCTCCACTTT
CASSLANRPINSPLHF
>TRBD2|TRBV30|.|TRBJ2-4
TGTGCCTGGGCTAGCGGGGGAAACATTCAGTACTTC
CAWASGGNIQYF
>TRBD2|TRBV6-5|once|TRBJ2-3
TGTGCCAGCAGAGCTAGCGGGGGATTCACAGATACGCAGTATTTT
CASRASGGFTDTQYF
>TRBD1|TRBV5-1|.|TRBJ1-1
TGCGCCAGCAGCTTAGGGGGCGCCGGAACCGAAGCTTTCTTT
CASSLGGAGTEAFF
>.|TRBV6-5|few|TRBJ1-3
TGTGCCAGCAGTTACGGAGGACGTTCGATGAGAAACACCATATATTTT
CASSYGGRSMRNTIYF
>TRBD2|TRBV5-1|.|TRBJ2-3
TGCGCCAGCAGCCTAGCGGCCCAATTCACAGATACGCAGTATTTT
CASSLAAQFTDTQYF
>TRBD1|TRBV6-6|.|TRBJ1-3
TGTGCCAGCAGTTACACCGGACAGGGTGGAAACACCATATATTTT
CASSYTGQGGNTIYF
>TRBD1|TRBV6-5|.|TRBJ1-2
TGTGCCAGTCGATTACAGGGGGCGCAAAACTATGGCTACACCTTC
CASRLQGAQNYGYTF
>.|TRBV9|.|TRBJ2-1
TGTGCCAGCAGCGTAGTAGCAGGGGCGCCCGGCAATGAGCAGTTCTTC
CASSVVAGAPGNEQFF